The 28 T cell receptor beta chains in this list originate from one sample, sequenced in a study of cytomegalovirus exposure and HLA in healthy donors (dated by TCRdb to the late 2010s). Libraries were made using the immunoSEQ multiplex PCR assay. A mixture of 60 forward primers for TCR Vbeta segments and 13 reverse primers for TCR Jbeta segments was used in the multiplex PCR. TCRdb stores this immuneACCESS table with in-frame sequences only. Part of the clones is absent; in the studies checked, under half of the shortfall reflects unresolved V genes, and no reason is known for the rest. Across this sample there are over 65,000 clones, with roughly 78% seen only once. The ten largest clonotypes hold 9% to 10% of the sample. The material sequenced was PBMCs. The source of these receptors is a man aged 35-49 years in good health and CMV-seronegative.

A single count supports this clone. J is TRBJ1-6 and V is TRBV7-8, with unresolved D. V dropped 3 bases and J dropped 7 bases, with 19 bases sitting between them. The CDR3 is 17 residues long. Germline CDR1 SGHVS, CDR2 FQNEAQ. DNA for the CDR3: TGTGCCAGCAGCTTGGCCCGGGGAGCGATCGCCAATTCACCCCTCCACTTT. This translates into CASSLARGAIANSPLHF.

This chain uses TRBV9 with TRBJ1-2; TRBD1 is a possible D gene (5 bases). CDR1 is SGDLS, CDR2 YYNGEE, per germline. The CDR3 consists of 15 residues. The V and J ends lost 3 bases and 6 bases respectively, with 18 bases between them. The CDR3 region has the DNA TGTGCCAGCAGCGAACGTCAGGGCACCCGGGATGGCTACACCTTC. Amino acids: CASSERQGTRDGYTF.

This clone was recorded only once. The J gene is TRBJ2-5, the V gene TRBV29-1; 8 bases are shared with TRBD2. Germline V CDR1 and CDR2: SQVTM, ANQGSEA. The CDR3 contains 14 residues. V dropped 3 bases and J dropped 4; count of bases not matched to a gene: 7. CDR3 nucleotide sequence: TGCAGCGTTGACGAGCGGGAGTCCCGAGAGACCCAGTACTTC. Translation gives CSVDERESRETQYF.

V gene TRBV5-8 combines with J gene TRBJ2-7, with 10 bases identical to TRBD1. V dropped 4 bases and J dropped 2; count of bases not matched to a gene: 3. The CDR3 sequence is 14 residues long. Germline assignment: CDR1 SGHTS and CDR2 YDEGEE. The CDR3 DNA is TGTGCCAGCAGCGAGGGACAGGGGACCTACGAGCAGTACTTC. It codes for CASSEGQGTYEQYF. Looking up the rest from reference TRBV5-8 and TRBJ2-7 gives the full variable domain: EAGVTQSPTHLIKTRGQQATLRCSPISGHTSVYWYQQALGLGLQFLLWYDEGEERNRGNFPPRFSGRQFPNYSSELNVNALELEDSALYLCASSEGQGTYEQYFGPGTRLTVT.

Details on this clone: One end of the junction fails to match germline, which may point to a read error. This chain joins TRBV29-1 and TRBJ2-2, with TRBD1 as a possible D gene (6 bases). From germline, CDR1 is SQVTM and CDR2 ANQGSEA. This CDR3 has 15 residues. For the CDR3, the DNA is TGCAGCGCTCCTAACGAGGGGGTCGGACACCGGGGAGCTGTTTTT. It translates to CSAPNEGVGHRGAVF.

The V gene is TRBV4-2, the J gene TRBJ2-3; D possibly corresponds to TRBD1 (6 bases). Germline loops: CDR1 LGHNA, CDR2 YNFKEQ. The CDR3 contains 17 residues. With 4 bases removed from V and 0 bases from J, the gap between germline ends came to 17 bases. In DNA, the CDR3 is TGTGCCAGCAGCCGGAATGACAGGCCCACTAGCACAGATACGCAGTATTTT. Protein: CASSRNDRPTSTDTQYF.

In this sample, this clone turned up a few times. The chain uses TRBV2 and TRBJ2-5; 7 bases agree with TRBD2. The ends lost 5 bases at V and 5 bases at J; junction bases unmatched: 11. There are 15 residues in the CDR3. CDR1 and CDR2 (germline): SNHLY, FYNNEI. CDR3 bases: TGTGCCAGCAGTCTAGCGGCCTTCGGGAGGGAGACCCAGTACTTC. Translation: CASSLAAFGRETQYF. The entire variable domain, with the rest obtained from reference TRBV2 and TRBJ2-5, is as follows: EPEVTQTPSHQVTQMGQEVILRCVPISNHLYFYWYRQILGQKVEFLVSFYNNEISEKSEIFDDQFSVERPDGSNFTLKIRSTKLEDSAMYFCASSLAAFGRETQYFGPGTRLLVL.

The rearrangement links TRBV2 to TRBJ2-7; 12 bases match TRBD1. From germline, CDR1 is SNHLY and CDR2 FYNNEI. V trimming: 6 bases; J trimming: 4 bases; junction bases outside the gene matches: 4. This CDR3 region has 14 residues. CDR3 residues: CASSRGQGAYEQYF. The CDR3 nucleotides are TGTGCCAGCAGCCGGGGACAGGGGGCGTACGAGCAGTACTTC.

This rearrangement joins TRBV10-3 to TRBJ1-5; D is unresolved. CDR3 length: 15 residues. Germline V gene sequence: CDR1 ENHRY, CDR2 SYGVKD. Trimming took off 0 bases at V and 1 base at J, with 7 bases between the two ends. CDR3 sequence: CAISESEFSNQPQHF. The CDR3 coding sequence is TGTGCCATCAGTGAGTCTGAGTTCAGCAATCAGCCCCAGCATTTT.

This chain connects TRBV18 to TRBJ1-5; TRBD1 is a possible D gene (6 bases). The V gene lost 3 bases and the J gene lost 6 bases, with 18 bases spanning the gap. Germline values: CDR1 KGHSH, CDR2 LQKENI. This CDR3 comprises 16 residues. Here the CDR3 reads CASSPGTGNFGQPQHF. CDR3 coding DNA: TGTGCCAGCTCACCCGGAACAGGGAATTTTGGTCAGCCCCAGCATTTT.

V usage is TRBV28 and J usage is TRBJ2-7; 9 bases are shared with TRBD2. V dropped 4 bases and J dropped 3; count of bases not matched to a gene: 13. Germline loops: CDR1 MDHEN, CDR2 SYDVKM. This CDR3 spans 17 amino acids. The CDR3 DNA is TGTGCCAGCAGTTCCCTTGGGGGCGGGAGGGACGACTACGAGCAGTACTTC. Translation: CASSSLGGGRDDYEQYF.

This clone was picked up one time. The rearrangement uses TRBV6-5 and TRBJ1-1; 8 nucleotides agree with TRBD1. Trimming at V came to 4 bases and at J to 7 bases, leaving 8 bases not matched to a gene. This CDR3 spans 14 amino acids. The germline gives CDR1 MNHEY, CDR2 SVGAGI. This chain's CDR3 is CASSLDRERNEAFF. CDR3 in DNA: TGTGCCAGCAGTTTGGACAGGGAACGTAATGAAGCTTTCTTT.

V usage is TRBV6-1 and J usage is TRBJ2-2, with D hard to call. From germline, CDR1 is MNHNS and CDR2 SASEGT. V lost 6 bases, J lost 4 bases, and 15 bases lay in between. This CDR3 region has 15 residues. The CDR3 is CASRDPGPGTGELFF. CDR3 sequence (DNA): TGTGCCAGCAGGGATCCCGGCCCGGGCACCGGGGAGCTGTTTTTT.

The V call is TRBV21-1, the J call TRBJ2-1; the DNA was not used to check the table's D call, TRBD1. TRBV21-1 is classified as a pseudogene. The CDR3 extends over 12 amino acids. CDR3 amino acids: CASSMVTWEQFF. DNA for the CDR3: TGTGCCAGCAGCATGGTTACATGGGAGCAGTTCTTC.

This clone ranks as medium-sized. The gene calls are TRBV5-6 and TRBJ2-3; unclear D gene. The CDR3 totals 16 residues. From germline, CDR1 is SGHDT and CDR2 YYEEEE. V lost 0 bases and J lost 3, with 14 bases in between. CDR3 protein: CASSLAMNAATDTQYF. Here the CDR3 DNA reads TGTGCCAGCAGCTTGGCTATGAATGCCGCAACAGATACGCAGTATTTT.

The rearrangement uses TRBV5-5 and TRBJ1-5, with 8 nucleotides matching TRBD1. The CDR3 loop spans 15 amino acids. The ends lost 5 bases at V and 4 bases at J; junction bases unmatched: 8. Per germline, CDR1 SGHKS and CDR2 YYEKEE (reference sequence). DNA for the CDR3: TGTGCCAGCAGACCGACAGGGGACGGAAATCAGCCCCAGCATTTT. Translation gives CASRPTGDGNQPQHF.

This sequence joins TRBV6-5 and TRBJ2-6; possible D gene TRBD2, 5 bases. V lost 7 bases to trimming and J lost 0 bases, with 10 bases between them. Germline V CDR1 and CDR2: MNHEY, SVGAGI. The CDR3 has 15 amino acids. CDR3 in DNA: TGTGCCAGCACCCTCCGGGGCTCTGGGGCCAACGTCCTGACTTTC. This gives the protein CASTLRGSGANVLTF.

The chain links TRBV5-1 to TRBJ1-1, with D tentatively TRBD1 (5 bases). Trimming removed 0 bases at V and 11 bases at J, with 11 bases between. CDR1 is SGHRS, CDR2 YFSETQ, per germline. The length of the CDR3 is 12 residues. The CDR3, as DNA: TGCGCCAGCAGCTTGGTCGGGGGGGAGGCTTTCTTT. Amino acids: CASSLVGGEAFF.

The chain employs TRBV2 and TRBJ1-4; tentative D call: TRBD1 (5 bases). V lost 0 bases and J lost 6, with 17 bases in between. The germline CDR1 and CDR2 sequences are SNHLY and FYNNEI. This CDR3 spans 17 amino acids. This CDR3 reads CASSEAATGGYDEKLFF. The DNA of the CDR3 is TGTGCCAGCAGTGAAGCGGCTACAGGTGGCTACGATGAAAAACTGTTTTTT.

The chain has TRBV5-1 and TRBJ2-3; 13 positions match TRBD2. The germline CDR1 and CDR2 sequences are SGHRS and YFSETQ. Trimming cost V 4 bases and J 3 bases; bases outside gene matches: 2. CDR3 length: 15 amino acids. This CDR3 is CASSRGLAGTDTQYF. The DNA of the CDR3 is TGCGCCAGCAGCCGGGGACTAGCGGGAACAGATACGCAGTATTTT. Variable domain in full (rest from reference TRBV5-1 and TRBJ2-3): KAGVTQTPRYLIKTRGQQVTLSCSPISGHRSVSWYQQTPGQGLQFLFEYFSETQRNKGNFPGRFSGRQFSNSRSEMNVSTLELGDSALYLCASSRGLAGTDTQYFGPGTRLTVL.

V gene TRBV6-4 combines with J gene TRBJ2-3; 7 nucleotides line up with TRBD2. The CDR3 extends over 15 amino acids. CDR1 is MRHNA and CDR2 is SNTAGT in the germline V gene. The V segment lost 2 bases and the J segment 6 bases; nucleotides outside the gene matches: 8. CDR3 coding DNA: TGTGCCAGCAGTGACAGGGCGGGAGACCTGGATACGCAGTATTTT. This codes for CASSDRAGDLDTQYF.

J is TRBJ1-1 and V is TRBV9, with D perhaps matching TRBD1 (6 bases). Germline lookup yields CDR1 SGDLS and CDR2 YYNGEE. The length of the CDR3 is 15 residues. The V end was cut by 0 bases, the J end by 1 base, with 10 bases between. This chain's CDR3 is CASSVGGQSNTEAFF. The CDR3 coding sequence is TGTGCCAGCAGCGTAGGTGGACAGTCGAACACTGAAGCTTTCTTT.

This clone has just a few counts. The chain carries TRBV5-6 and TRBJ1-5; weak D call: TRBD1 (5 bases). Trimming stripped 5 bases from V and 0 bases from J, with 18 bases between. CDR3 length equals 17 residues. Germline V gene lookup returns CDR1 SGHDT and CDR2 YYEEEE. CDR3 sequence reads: CASSNLQDGNSNQPQHF. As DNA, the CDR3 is TGTGCCAGCAGTAACCTACAGGACGGCAATAGCAATCAGCCCCAGCATTTT.

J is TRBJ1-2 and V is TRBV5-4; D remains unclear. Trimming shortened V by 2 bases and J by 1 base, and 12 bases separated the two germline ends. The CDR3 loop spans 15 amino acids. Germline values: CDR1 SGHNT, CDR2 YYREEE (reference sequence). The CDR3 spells CASSFGLTVNYGYTF. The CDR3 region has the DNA TGTGCCAGCAGCTTTGGCCTCACAGTTAACTATGGCTACACCTTC.

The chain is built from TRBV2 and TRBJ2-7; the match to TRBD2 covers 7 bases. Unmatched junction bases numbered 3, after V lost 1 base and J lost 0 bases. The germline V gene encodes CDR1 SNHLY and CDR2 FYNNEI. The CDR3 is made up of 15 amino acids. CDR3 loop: CASSEVGGFSYEQYF. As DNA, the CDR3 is TGTGCCAGCAGTGAAGTGGGGGGGTTCTCCTACGAGCAGTACTTC.

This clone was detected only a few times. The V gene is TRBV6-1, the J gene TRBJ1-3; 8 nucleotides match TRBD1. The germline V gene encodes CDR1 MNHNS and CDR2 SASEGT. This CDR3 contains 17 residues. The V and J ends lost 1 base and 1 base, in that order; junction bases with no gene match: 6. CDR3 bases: TGTGCCAGCAGTGAAGAGGGCAGGGGGCCATCTGGAAACACCATATATTTT. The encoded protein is CASSEEGRGPSGNTIYF.

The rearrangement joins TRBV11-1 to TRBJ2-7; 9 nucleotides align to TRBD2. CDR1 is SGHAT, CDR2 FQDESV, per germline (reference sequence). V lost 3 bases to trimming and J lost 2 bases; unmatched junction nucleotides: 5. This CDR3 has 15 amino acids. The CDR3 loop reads CASSFSASGAYEQYF. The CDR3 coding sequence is TGTGCCAGCAGCTTCTCGGCTAGCGGGGCCTACGAGCAGTACTTC.

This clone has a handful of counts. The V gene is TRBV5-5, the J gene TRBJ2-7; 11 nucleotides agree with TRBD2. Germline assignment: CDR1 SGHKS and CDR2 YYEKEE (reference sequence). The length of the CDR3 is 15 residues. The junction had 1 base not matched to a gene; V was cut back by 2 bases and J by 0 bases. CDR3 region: CASSFTSGSSYEQYF. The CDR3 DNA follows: TGTGCCAGCAGCTTCACTAGCGGGAGCTCCTACGAGCAGTACTTC.